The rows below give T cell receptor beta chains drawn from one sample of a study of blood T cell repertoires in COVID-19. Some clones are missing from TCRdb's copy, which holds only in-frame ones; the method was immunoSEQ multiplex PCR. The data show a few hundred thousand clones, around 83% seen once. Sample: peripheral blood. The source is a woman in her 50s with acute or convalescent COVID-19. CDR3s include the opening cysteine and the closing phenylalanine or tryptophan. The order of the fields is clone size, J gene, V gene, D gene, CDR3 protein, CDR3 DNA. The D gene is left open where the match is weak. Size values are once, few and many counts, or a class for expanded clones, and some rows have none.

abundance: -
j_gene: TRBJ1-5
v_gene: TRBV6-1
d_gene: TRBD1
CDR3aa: CASSETSTGSNQPQHF
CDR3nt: TGTGCCAGCAGTGAAACTTCGACAGGGAGCAATCAGCCCCAGCATTTT

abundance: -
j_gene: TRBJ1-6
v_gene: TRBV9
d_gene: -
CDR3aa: CASSVGQFPSYNSPLHF
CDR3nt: TGTGCCAGCAGCGTAGGACAGTTCCCCTCCTATAATTCACCCCTCCACTTT

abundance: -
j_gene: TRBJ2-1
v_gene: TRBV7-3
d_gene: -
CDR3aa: CASSLTEVNEQFF
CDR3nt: TGTGCCAGCAGCTTAACGGAGGTGAATGAGCAGTTCTTC

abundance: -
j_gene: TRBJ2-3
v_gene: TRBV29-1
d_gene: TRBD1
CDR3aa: CSLRTGSGDTQYF
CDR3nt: TGCAGCCTAAGGACAGGGTCGGGAGATACGCAGTATTTT

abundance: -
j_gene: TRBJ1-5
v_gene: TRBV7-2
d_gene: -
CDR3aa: CASGGGRVGQPQHF
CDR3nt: TGTGCCAGCGGGGGGGGCAGGGTCGGTCAGCCCCAGCATTTT

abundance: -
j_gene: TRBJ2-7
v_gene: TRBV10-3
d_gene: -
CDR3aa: CAISEAGLGTEQYF
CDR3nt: TGTGCCATCAGTGAGGCGGGGCTTGGTACCGAGCAGTACTTC

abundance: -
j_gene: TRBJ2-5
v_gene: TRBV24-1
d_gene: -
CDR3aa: CATSDRLGWQETQYF
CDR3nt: TGTGCCACCAGTGATAGACTAGGATGGCAAGAGACCCAGTACTTC

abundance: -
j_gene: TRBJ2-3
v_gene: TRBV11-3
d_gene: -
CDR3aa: CASSLKGKGLRGADTQYF
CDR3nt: TGTGCCAGCAGCTTAAAGGGCAAGGGACTTCGAGGCGCAGATACGCAGTATTTT

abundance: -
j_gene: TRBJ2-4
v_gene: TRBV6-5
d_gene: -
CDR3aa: CATQREGGLKNIQYF
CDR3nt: TGTGCCACTCAAAGAGAGGGGGGGCTGAAAAACATTCAGTACTTC

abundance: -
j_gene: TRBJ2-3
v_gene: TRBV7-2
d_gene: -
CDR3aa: CASRSGVGTQYF
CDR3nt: TGTGCCAGCAGATCGGGAGTAGGTACGCAGTATTTT

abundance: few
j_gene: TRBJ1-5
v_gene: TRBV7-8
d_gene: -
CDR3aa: CASSPSGGYQPQHF
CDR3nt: TGTGCCAGCAGCCCGAGCGGCGGCTATCAGCCCCAGCATTTT

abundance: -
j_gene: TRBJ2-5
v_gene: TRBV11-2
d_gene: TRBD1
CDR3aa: CASSSRRTGQETQYF
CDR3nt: TGTGCCAGCAGCTCCCGCCGGACAGGGCAGGAGACCCAGTACTTC

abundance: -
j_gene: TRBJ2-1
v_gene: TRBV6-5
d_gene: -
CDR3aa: CASRPAGVYNEQFF
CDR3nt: TGTGCCAGCAGACCCGCAGGGGTTTACAATGAGCAGTTCTTC

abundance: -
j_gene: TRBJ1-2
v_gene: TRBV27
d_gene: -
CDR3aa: CASSFITGGRYGYTF
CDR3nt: TGTGCCAGCAGTTTTATTACGGGGGGCAGGTATGGCTACACCTTC

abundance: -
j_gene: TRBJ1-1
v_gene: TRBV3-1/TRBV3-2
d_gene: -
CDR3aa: CASSQERAFF
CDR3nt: TGTGCCAGCAGCCAAGAGCGCGCTTTCTTT

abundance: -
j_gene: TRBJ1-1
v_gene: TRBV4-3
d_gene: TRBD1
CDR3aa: CASSRTGDTEAFF
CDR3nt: TGCGCCAGCAGCCGAACAGGGGACACTGAAGCTTTCTTT

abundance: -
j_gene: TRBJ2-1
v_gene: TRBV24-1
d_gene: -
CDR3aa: CATSDLLPGKQLEQFF
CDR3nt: TGTGCCACCAGTGATTTGTTGCCAGGTAAGCAGCTCGAGCAGTTCTTC

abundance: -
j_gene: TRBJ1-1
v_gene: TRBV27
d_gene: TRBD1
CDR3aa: CASSLLTGEGTEAFF
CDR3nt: TGTGCCAGCAGTCTGCTGACAGGGGAGGGTACTGAAGCTTTCTTT

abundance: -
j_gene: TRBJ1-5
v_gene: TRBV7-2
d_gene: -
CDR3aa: CASSLRGQPQHF
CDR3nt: TGTGCCAGCAGCCTCAGGGGTCAGCCCCAGCATTTT

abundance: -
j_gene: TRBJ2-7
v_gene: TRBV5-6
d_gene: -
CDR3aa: CASSFLSQGKYEQYF
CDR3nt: TGTGCCAGCAGCTTTCTGAGTCAGGGGAAGTACGAGCAGTACTTC

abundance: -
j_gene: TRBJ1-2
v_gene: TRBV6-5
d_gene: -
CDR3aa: CASSPGQSYGYTF
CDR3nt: TGTGCCAGCAGCCCCGGACAGTCCTATGGCTACACCTTC

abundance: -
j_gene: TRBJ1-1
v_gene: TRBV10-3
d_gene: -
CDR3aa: CALRLRGNTEAFF
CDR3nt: TGTGCCCTCCGGCTACGAGGAAACACTGAAGCTTTCTTT

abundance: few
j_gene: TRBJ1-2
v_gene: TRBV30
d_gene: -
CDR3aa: CAWRDTWTANTDGYTF
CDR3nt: TGTGCCTGGAGGGATACTTGGACAGCCAATACGGATGGCTACACCTTC

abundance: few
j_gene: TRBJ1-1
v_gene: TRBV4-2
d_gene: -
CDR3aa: CASSQEKAGDTEAFF
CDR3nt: TGTGCCAGCAGCCAAGAGAAGGCAGGGGACACTGAAGCTTTCTTT

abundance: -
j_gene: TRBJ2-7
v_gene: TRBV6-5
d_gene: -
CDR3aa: CASSPGDEQYF
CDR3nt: TGTGCCAGCAGCCCCGGGGACGAGCAGTACTTC

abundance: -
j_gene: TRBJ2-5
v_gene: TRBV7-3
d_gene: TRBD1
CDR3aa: CASSPGQGETQYF
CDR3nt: TGTGCCAGCAGCCCGGGACAGGGAGAGACCCAGTACTTC

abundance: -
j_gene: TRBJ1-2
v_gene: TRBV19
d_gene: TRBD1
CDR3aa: CASSITTGVDGYTF
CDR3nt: TGTGCCAGTAGTATTACGACAGGGGTTGATGGCTACACCTTC

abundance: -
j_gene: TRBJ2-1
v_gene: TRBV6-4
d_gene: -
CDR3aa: CASSPDRYNEQFF
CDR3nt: TGTGCCAGCAGCCCCGACAGATACAATGAGCAGTTCTTC

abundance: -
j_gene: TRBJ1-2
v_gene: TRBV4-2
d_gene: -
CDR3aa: CASSQVGVGASNGYTF
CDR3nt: TGTGCCAGCAGCCAAGTTGGGGTTGGGGCATCGAATGGCTACACCTTC

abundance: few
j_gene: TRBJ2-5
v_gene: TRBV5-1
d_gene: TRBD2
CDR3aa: CASSFLAGGSRETQYF
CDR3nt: TGCGCCAGCAGCTTCCTAGCGGGAGGGTCCAGGGAGACCCAGTACTTC

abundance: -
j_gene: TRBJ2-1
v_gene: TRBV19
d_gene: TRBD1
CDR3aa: CASSERGQGSSYNEQFF
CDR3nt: TGTGCCAGTAGTGAACGTGGACAGGGGAGCTCCTACAATGAGCAGTTCTTC

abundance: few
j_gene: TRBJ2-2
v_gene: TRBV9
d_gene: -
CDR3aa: CASSVADKPNTGELFF
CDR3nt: TGTGCCAGCAGCGTTGCGGACAAGCCGAACACCGGGGAGCTGTTTTTT

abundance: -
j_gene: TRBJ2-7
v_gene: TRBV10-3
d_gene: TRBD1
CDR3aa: CAISPGQDYEQYF
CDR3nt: TGTGCCATCAGTCCGGGACAGGATTACGAGCAGTACTTC

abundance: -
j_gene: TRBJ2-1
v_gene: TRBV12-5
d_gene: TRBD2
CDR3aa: CASGWETSGASYNEQFF
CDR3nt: TGTGCTAGTGGTTGGGAGACTAGCGGGGCCTCCTACAATGAGCAGTTCTTC

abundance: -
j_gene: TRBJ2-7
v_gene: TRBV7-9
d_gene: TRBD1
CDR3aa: CAEIGQGAYEQYF
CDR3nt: TGTGCCGAGATAGGGCAGGGGGCCTACGAGCAGTACTTC

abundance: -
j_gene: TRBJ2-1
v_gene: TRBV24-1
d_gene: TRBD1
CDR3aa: CATAGTGEDNEQFF
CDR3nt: TGTGCCACCGCCGGGACAGGGGAGGACAATGAGCAGTTCTTC

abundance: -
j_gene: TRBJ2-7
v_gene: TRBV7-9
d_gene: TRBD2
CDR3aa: CASSFDSGTTSSTYEQYF
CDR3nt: TGTGCCAGCAGCTTTGATAGCGGGACGACCTCTTCCACCTACGAGCAGTACTTC

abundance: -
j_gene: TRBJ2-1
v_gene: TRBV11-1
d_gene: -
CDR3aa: CASSQGVNEQFF
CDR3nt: TGTGCCAGCAGCCAAGGGGTAAATGAGCAGTTCTTC

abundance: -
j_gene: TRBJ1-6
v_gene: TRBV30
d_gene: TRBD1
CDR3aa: CAWSLTGGNSPLHF
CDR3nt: TGTGCCTGGAGTTTGACAGGGGGGAATTCACCCCTCCACTTT

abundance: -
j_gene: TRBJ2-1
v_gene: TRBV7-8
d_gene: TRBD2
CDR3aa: CASTTAPLAGGHNEQFF
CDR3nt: TGTGCCAGCACCACAGCGCCCCTAGCGGGGGGGCACAATGAGCAGTTCTTC

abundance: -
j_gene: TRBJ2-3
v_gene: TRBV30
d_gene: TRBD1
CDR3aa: CAWDLTGEGTDTQYF
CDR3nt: TGTGCCTGGGATTTGACAGGGGAGGGCACAGATACGCAGTATTTT

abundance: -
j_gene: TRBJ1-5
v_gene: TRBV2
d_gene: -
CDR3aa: CASRPDRTSNQPQHF
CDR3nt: TGTGCCAGCAGACCCGACAGGACGAGCAATCAGCCCCAGCATTTT

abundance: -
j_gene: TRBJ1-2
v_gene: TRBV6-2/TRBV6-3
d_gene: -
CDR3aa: CASSYGSTGYTF
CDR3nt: TGTGCCAGCAGTTACGGGAGCACCGGCTACACCTTC

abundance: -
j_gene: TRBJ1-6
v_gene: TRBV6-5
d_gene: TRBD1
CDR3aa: CASTEGQGDSPLHF
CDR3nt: TGTGCCAGCACCGAGGGACAGGGAGATTCACCCCTCCACTTT

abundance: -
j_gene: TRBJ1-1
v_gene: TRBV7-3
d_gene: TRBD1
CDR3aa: CASSLLPGGNTEAFF
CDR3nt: TGTGCCAGCAGCTTACTTCCAGGGGGTAACACTGAAGCTTTCTTT

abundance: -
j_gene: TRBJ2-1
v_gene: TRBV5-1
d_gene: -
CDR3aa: CASSLSEHSSYNEQFF
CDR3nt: TGCGCCAGCAGCTTGTCTGAGCACAGCTCCTACAATGAGCAGTTCTTC

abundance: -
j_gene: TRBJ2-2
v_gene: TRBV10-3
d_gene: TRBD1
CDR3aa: CAISGTGDTGELFF
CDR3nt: TGTGCCATCAGTGGGACAGGGGACACCGGGGAGCTGTTTTTT

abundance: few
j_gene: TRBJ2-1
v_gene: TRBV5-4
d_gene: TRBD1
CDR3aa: CASSGRTGNEQFF
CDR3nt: TGTGCCAGCAGCGGGAGGACAGGGAATGAGCAGTTCTTC

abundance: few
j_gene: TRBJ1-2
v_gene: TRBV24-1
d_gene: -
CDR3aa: CATSGGPGMEGYTF
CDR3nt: TGTGCCACCAGTGGGGGCCCAGGGATGGAGGGCTACACCTTC

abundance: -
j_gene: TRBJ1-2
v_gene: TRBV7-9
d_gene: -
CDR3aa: CASSLATGPDYGYTF
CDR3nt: TGTGCCAGCAGCTTAGCGACAGGCCCCGACTATGGCTACACCTTC

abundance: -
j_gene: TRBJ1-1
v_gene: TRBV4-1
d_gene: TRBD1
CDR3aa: CASSQVWGQEYTEAFF
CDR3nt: TGCGCCAGCAGCCAAGTTTGGGGACAGGAGTACACTGAAGCTTTCTTT